Below are 28 T cell receptor beta chains sequenced from a single sample in a study of PD-1 blockade in classical Hodgkin lymphoma. The time point denotes: newly diagnosed, previously untreated cHL patient sample. The authors purified CD4+ T cells from thawed PBMCs by magnetic negative selection. Repertoires were generated with immunoSEQ multiplex PCR, while TCRdb's copy carries only in-frame clones and drops some. Of around 3,000 clones detected, 84% appear once; the ten largest clones hold roughly 2.6%. The sample was CD4+ T cells from blood. Source of these receptors: a human donor with classical Hodgkin lymphoma.

Here the CDR3 DNA reads TGTGCCAGCAGGGCCGGGGGCCCCACCACTTACACCTTC. Translating gives CASRAGGPTTYTF. The gene calls are TRBV2 and TRBJ1-2, with D tentatively TRBD1 (6 bases). The CDR3 covers 13 residues. Germline CDR1 SNHLY, CDR2 FYNNEI. The V and J ends lost 6 bases and 11 bases respectively, with 19 bases between them.

This clone has a single count. CDR3 DNA sequence: TGTGCCAGCAGTGAGGACAGGGCCCTCACCGGGGAGCTGTTTTTT. The encoded protein is CASSEDRALTGELFF. The chain employs TRBV2 and TRBJ2-2, with 8 bases lining up with TRBD1. CDR1 and CDR2 from the germline V gene are SNHLY and FYNNEI. The CDR3 consists of 15 residues. V lost 3 bases and J lost 4; bases outside the gene matches: 4.

The J gene is TRBJ2-1, the V gene TRBV5-1; D remains unclear. V shed 0 bases and J shed 4 bases, with 23 bases lying between them. The CDR3 totals 19 residues. Germline V gene data show CDR1 as SGHRS and CDR2 as YFSETQ. The CDR3: CASSLGGAPTWGSYNEQFF. The DNA for the CDR3 is TGCGCCAGCAGCTTGGGAGGTGCGCCGACCTGGGGATCTTACAATGAGCAGTTCTTC.

The gene calls are TRBV7-9 and TRBJ2-5; D call uncertain. The J call could be wrong; TRBJ2-7 is a better fit for the DNA end. CDR1 and CDR2 (germline): SEHNR, FQNEAQ (reference sequence). The CDR3 contains 13 residues. The CDR3 loop reads CASSLAETREQYF. In DNA, the CDR3 is TGTGCCAGCAGCTTAGCCGAGACACGCGAGCAGTACTTC.

The V call is TRBV5-6, the J call TRBJ2-7; D perhaps matches TRBD1 (6 bases). CDR3 size: 13 residues. With 3 bases removed from V and 4 bases from J, the gap between germline ends came to 11 bases. CDR1 and CDR2 from the germline V gene are SGHDT and YYEEEE. CDR3 nucleotide sequence: TGTGCCAGCAGCTCCACCACAGGGTACGAGCAGTACTTC. As protein: CASSSTTGYEQYF.

This chain joins TRBV21-1 and TRBJ1-1; TRBD1, the table's D call, lacks a check against the DNA. TRBV21-1 is given as a pseudogene. The CDR3 has 18 residues. CDR3 nucleotides: TGTGCCAGCAGCACCAAAGGCGGGACAGGGGGCATTAACACTGAAGCTTTCTTT. Translating it yields CASSTKGGTGGINTEAFF.

The CDR3 spells CASSYGTGKGGDTQYF. In DNA, the CDR3 is TGTGCCAGCAGCTATGGGACAGGGAAGGGGGGAGATACGCAGTATTTT. The chain recombines TRBV7-9 with TRBJ2-3; 9 nucleotides align to TRBD1. Germline loops: CDR1 SEHNR, CDR2 FQNEAQ (reference sequence). The CDR3 totals 16 residues. V dropped 4 bases and J dropped 5; count of bases not matched to a gene: 10. The whole variable domain, filled in from reference TRBV7-9 and TRBJ2-3, reads DTGVSQNPRHKITKRGQNVTFRCDPISEHNRLYWYRQTLGQGPEFLTYFQNEAQLEKSRLLSDRFSAERPKGSFSTLEIQRTEQGDSAMYLCASSYGTGKGGDTQYFGPGTRLTVL.

The rearrangement links TRBV5-1 to TRBJ1-4, with D uncertain. Trimming cost V 0 bases and J 5 bases, with 14 bases left between them. CDR1 is SGHRS and CDR2 is YFSETQ in the germline V gene. The CDR3 has 16 residues. The CDR3 sequence is CASSLVGVEINEKLFF. CDR3 nucleotides: TGCGCCAGCAGCTTGGTAGGTGTAGAGATCAATGAAAAACTGTTTTTT.

The genes are TRBV28 and TRBJ2-7; D might be TRBD1 or TRBD2, each matching 6 bases. Trimming shortened V by 5 bases and J by 7 bases, and 21 bases separated the two germline ends. Germline CDR1 is MDHEN and CDR2 is SYDVKM. The CDR3 totals 15 residues. This CDR3 reads CASSQGGSTLQEQYF. The CDR3 nucleotides are TGTGCCAGCAGTCAAGGGGGGTCAACGCTCCAGGAGCAGTACTTC. Combining the CDR3 with reference TRBV28 and TRBJ2-7 gives the whole variable domain DVKVTQSSRYLVKRTGEKVFLECVQDMDHENMFWYRQDPGLGLRLIYFSYDVKMKEKGDIPEGYSVSREKKERFSLILESASTNQTSMYLCASSQGGSTLQEQYFGPGTRLTVT.

The chain links TRBV2 to TRBJ2-3; D is perhaps TRBD1 or TRBD2 (6 bases each). V gave up 5 bases and J gave up 2 bases, with 11 bases separating them. CDR3 length equals 14 residues. From germline, CDR1 is SNHLY and CDR2 FYNNEI. This chain's CDR3 is CASSIGGSTDTQYF. The CDR3 DNA sequence: TGTGCCAGCAGTATCGGGGGCTCCACAGATACGCAGTATTTT.

The chain carries TRBV6-1 and TRBJ1-5, with D maybe TRBD1 (6 bases). V was pared by 4 bases and J by 7 bases, with 11 bases between. Germline loops: CDR1 MNHNS, CDR2 SASEGT. The CDR3 runs to 13 residues. The CDR3 DNA is TGTGCCAGCAGTGGGTACAGGGCCCAGCCCCAGCATTTT. It is translated as CASSGYRAQPQHF.

The chain employs TRBV5-1 and TRBJ2-2, with 8 bases matching TRBD1. V dropped 3 bases and J dropped 1; count of bases not matched to a gene: 2. This CDR3 spans 15 amino acids. Per germline, CDR1 SGHRS and CDR2 YFSETQ. DNA of the CDR3: TGCGCCAGCAGCTCCGGGACAGGGAACACCGGGGAGCTGTTTTTT. Amino acids: CASSSGTGNTGELFF.

V and J are TRBV12-5 and TRBJ2-2; 7 bases fit TRBD2. V was clipped by 6 bases and J by 7 bases; unmatched bases: 14. The CDR3 runs to 16 residues. Germline assignment: CDR1 LGHNT and CDR2 FRNRAP. The CDR3 spells CASGAGTIVAGGELFF. CDR3 bases: TGTGCTAGTGGAGCCGGGACTATTGTGGCTGGCGGGGAGCTGTTTTTT.

This clone was detected only a few times. The chain recombines TRBV2 with TRBJ1-2; D is perhaps TRBD1 (6 bases). Trimming stripped 3 bases from V and 3 bases from J, with 11 bases between. Germline V gene sequence: CDR1 SNHLY, CDR2 FYNNEI. The length of the CDR3 is 14 residues. CDR3 sequence (DNA): TGTGCCAGCAGTGAGGGGGCAGCTTACTATGGCTACACCTTC. Encoded protein: CASSEGAAYYGYTF.

This chain connects TRBV10-3 to TRBJ2-1; a weak D match, TRBD1 (6 bases). The germline CDR1 and CDR2 sequences are ENHRY and SYGVKD. Trimming left V 3 bases short and J 0 bases short, with 12 bases between. The CDR3 is made up of 16 amino acids. CDR3 coding DNA: TGTGCCATCAGTGATAGGGACAAGAGCTCCTACAATGAGCAGTTCTTC. This gives the protein CAISDRDKSSYNEQFF.

The rearrangement uses TRBV5-6 and TRBJ1-2, with TRBD1 matching over 7 bases. CDR1 SGHDT and CDR2 YYEEEE come from the germline V gene. With 4 bases clipped from V and 2 bases from J, the junction kept 8 bases outside the gene matches. This CDR3 comprises 15 residues. The CDR3 DNA reads as TGTGCCAGCAGCGCAGCCTCGGGACAGAACTATGGCTACACCTTC. Residues: CASSAASGQNYGYTF. Full variable domain (missing parts from reference TRBV5-6 and TRBJ1-2): DAGVTQSPTHLIKTRGQQVTLRCSPKSGHDTVSWYQQALGQGPQFIFQYYEEEERQRGNFPDRFSGHQFPNYSSELNVNALLLGDSALYLCASSAASGQNYGYTFGSGTRLTVV.

The J gene is TRBJ1-5, the V gene TRBV19; 11 bases are a match to TRBD1. The length of the CDR3 is 16 residues. From germline, CDR1 is LNHDA and CDR2 SQIVND (reference sequence). The junction had 5 bases not matched to a gene; V was cut back by 5 bases and J by 2 bases. As DNA, the CDR3 is TGTGCCAGTAGTTTCCCGGGACAGGGGGGCAATCAGCCCCAGCATTTT. Encoded protein: CASSFPGQGGNQPQHF.

V and J are TRBV6-5 and TRBJ2-3, with D uncertain. V lost 2 bases, J lost 2 bases, and 5 bases lay in between. Germline CDR1 MNHEY, CDR2 SVGAGI. The CDR3 is 13 residues long. The CDR3 coding sequence is TGTGCCAGCAGTTACGACCTCACAGATACGCAGTATTTT. It translates to CASSYDLTDTQYF.

The V gene is TRBV13, the J gene TRBJ1-3; 7 bases are shared with TRBD1. Per germline, CDR1 PRHDT and CDR2 FYEKMQ (reference sequence). The V and J ends lost 5 bases and 2 bases, in that order; junction bases with no gene match: 0. The CDR3 sequence is 13 residues long. The CDR3 loop is CASSGTAGNTIYF. DNA of the CDR3: TGTGCCAGCAGCGGGACAGCTGGAAACACCATATATTTT. Full variable domain (remainder filled in from reference TRBV13 and TRBJ1-3): AAGVIQSPRHLIKEKRETATLKCYPIPRHDTVYWYQQGPGQDPQFLISFYEKMQSDKGSIPDRFSAQQFSDYHSELNMSSLELGDSALYFCASSGTAGNTIYFGEGSWLTVV.

CDR3: CASSFRDSNYGYTF. The CDR3 coding sequence is TGTGCCAGCAGTTTCCGGGATTCGAACTATGGCTACACCTTC. The chain is built from TRBV6-6 and TRBJ1-2; D remains ambiguous. The V end lost 4 bases, the J end lost 2 bases, and 11 bases lay between the germline ends. The CDR3 length is 14 residues. CDR1 and CDR2 (germline): MNHNY, SVGAGI (reference sequence).

The CDR3 loop is CASRLSNTGELFF. Written as DNA, the CDR3 is TGTGCCAGTAGACTTAGCAACACCGGGGAGCTGTTTTTT. The V gene is TRBV19, the J gene TRBJ2-2; D is unresolved. CDR1 is LNHDA and CDR2 is SQIVND in the germline V gene (reference sequence). Trimming took 6 bases from V and 2 from J, leaving 7 bases between them. The CDR3 spans 13 residues.

V usage is TRBV27 and J usage is TRBJ2-7, with D perhaps TRBD2 (6 bases). The length of the CDR3 is 15 residues. Trimming shortened V by 5 bases and J by 2 bases, and 16 bases separated the two germline ends. CDR1 is MNHEY, CDR2 SMNVEV, per germline (reference sequence). The chain's CDR3 is CASSRQGREAYEQYF. CDR3 sequence (DNA): TGTGCCAGCAGTCGCCAGGGCAGGGAGGCCTACGAGCAGTACTTC.

The chain couples TRBV7-8 to TRBJ2-1; D ambiguous. CDR1 and CDR2 from the germline V gene are SGHVS and FQNEAQ. This CDR3 comprises 13 residues. V gave up 5 bases and J gave up 11 bases, with 16 bases separating them. The CDR3 bases are TGTGCCAGCAGCCCGAATCTCTTGGGTCAGCAGTTCTTC. Translation gives CASSPNLLGQQFF.

CDR3 loop: CASAGVFYNEQFF. The CDR3 bases are TGTGCCAGCGCGGGAGTCTTTTACAATGAGCAGTTCTTC. This chain uses TRBV2 with TRBJ2-1; 7 bases match TRBD2. Germline V gene lookup returns CDR1 SNHLY and CDR2 FYNNEI. This CDR3 has 13 amino acids. V trimming: 8 bases; J trimming: 4 bases; junction bases outside the gene matches: 5.

The V and J genes are TRBV6-6 and TRBJ2-3; TRBD2 matches 10 bases. Germline CDR1 and CDR2: MNHNY and SVGAGI (reference sequence). Trimming cost V 2 bases and J 4 bases; bases outside gene matches: 3. This CDR3 has 15 residues. The CDR3 nucleotides are TGTGCCAGCAGTTACGAGACTAGCGGGTCAGATACGCAGTATTTT. This codes for CASSYETSGSDTQYF.

This clone was seen a few times. This chain's CDR3 is CASTTSGGLETQYF. The CDR3 nucleotides read TGTGCCAGCACCACCTCAGGGGGCCTGGAGACCCAGTACTTC. The chain is built from TRBV2 and TRBJ2-5; 8 nucleotides match TRBD1. The length of the CDR3 is 14 residues. Germline V gives CDR1 SNHLY, CDR2 FYNNEI. The V gene end was trimmed by 7 bases and the J gene end by 5 bases; junction bases not matched to a gene: 9.

This chain connects TRBV5-6 to TRBJ2-7; a possible D gene is TRBD2 (6 bases). Germline V gene lookup returns CDR1 SGHDT and CDR2 YYEEEE. The CDR3 is 15 amino acids. Trimming removed 4 bases from V and 2 bases from J, with 16 bases in between. This chain's CDR3 is CASSPRGLSTYEQYF. Here the CDR3 DNA reads TGTGCCAGCAGCCCTAGGGGACTTTCCACCTACGAGCAGTACTTC. Supplemented by reference TRBV5-6 and TRBJ2-7, the full variable domain reads DAGVTQSPTHLIKTRGQQVTLRCSPKSGHDTVSWYQQALGQGPQFIFQYYEEEERQRGNFPDRFSGHQFPNYSSELNVNALLLGDSALYLCASSPRGLSTYEQYFGPGTRLTVT.

The chain couples TRBV5-4 to TRBJ2-5; 9 bases match TRBD2. Per germline, CDR1 SGHNT and CDR2 YYREEE (reference sequence). The CDR3 is made up of 15 amino acids. V gave up 4 bases and J gave up 3 bases; unmatched junction bases: 7. The CDR3 sequence: CASSPRGGRKETQYF. The CDR3 DNA follows: TGTGCCAGCAGCCCGCGGGGGGGCAGAAAAGAGACCCAGTACTTC.